This T cell receptor beta chain was sequenced for a study of blood T cell repertoires in COVID-19. Study summary: The United States, Italy and Spain provided the acute and convalescent COVID-19 samples. From T cells, B-cell-depleted T cells, or PBMCs came the material, which was cDNA or gDNA.

V was trimmed by 1 base and J by 0 bases, leaving 7 bases between them. CDR3 length: 16 residues. Germline loops: CDR1 SGHTA, CDR2 FQGNSA. Original processing notes: Counts of nucleated cells, estimated from reference gene primer amplification, were obtained. Here immunoSEQ multiplex PCR was the method, and the copy in TCRdb shows in-frame clones only, minus some. The D gene and trimming were derived from the DNA, and the V and J assignments and clone size from that table. The repertoire holds 240,000 or so clones, with roughly four fifths as singletons. This clone was counted a few times. The rearrangement uses TRBV7-2 and TRBJ1-6; D remains unclear. Input material: peripheral blood. The TCR sequence derives from a man between 25 and 39 years old who had recovered from COVID-19. Here the CDR3 reads CASSLGASSYNSPLHF. CDR3 coding DNA: TGTGCCAGCAGCTTAGGGGCGAGCTCCTATAATTCACCCCTCCACTTT.